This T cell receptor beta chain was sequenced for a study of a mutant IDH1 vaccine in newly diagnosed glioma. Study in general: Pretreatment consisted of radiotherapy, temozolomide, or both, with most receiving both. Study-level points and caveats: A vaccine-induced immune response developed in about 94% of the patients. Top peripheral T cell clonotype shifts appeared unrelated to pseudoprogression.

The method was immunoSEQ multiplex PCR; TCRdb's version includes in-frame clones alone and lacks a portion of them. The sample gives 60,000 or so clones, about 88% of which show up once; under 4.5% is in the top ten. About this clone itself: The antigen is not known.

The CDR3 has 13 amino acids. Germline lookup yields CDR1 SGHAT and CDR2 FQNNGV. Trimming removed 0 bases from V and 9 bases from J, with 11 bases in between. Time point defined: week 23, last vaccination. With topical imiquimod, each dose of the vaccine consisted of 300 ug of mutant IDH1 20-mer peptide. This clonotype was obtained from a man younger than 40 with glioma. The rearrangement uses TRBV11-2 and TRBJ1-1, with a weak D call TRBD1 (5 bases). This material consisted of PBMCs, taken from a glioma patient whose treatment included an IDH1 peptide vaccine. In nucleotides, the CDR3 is TGTGCCAGCAGCTTAGAGGGGCAGACCAAAGCTTTCTTT. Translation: CASSLEGQTKAFF.